This T cell receptor beta chain was obtained from a study of early T cells in non-severe SARS-CoV-2 infection. Study at large: Sequencing of unsorted whole blood was done on bulk RNA, leaving chains unpaired.

V was clipped by 6 bases and J by 1 base; unmatched bases: 5. The CDR3 sequence is 16 residues long. Germline CDR1 is SNHLY and CDR2 is FYNNEI. Researchers tagged individual cDNA molecules with unique molecular identifiers. MiXCR, run by TCRdb on the 5' RACE reads, gives a single entry per CDR3 protein. The sample records approximately 110,000 distinct CDR3 sequences, about 15% being singletons. This clonotype has a handful of counts. The TCR originated in an adult who was a healthcare worker with PCR-confirmed SARS-CoV-2 infection or an uninfected control (not recorded which). The sample taken for sequencing was whole blood. The chain couples TRBV2 to TRBJ1-6, with 8 bases fitting TRBD1. CDR3 sequence: CASSGGQASYNSPLHF. CDR3 nucleotide sequence: TGTGCCAGCAGCGGGGGACAGGCTTCCTATAATTCACCCCTCCACTTT.